This note documents a single T cell receptor beta chain sequence. This record comes from a study of OX40 agonist ivuxolimab in advanced cancers. The repertoire was sequenced with immunoSEQ multiplex PCR; TCRdb's copy has only in-frame clones and lacks some. Seen here are some 83,000 clones, about 86% observed once, and the top ten hold 6.5%. Germline CDR1 is SQVTM and CDR2 is ANQGSEA. J lost 2 bases, V lost 5 bases, and 8 bases had no gene match. The CDR3 consists of 15 residues. With baseline, cycle 4 day 1, and cycle 7 day 1 as timepoints, blood was sampled. Material: CD4+ or CD8+ T cells sorted from blood, obtained in a trial of the OX40 agonist ivuxolimab. This clonotype was obtained from an adult with an advanced solid tumor such as melanoma, head and neck, liver or kidney cancer. The chain employs TRBV29-1 and TRBJ1-5; 8 bases line up with TRBD1. CDR3: CSVLDDRGGNQPQHF. The CDR3, as DNA: TGCAGCGTTTTGGATGACAGGGGTGGCAATCAGCCCCAGCATTTT.